Below are 27 T cell receptor beta chains sequenced from a single sample in a study of blood T cell repertoires in COVID-19 (dated by TCRdb to between 2020 and 2021). Receptor amplification or capture employed the immunoSEQ multiplex PCR assay. Sourced from immuneACCESS, this table was stored by TCRdb with only in-frame sequences that have V and J called. A share of the clones is absent; for the studies checked, an unresolved V gene accounts for under half, and the remainder has no known explanation. The sample data list around 170,000 clones, and roughly 84% of these were observed just once. Together, the top ten hold roughly an eighth of the sample. Sequencing used peripheral blood. The receptor set was obtained from a man aged 18 to 35 with active or convalescent COVID-19.

This clone showed up just once. The genes are TRBV19 and TRBJ1-5, with 8 bases matching TRBD1. Germline CDR1 LNHDA, CDR2 SQIVND (reference sequence). The CDR3 has 16 amino acids. J was trimmed by 2 bases and V by 2 bases; bases with no gene match: 5. The CDR3 DNA sequence: TGTGCCAGTAGTATATCAGGACAGGGTGGCAATCAGCCCCAGCATTTT. It encodes CASSISGQGGNQPQHF.

V and J are TRBV28 and TRBJ2-7; TRBD2 agrees at 9 bases. CDR3 length: 15 amino acids. V shed 3 bases and J 0 bases; nucleotides not matched to a gene: 3. Germline loops: CDR1 MDHEN, CDR2 SYDVKM. The CDR3 DNA follows: TGTGCCAGCAGTTTGACTAGCGGTCGCTCCTACGAGCAGTACTTC. This sequence encodes CASSLTSGRSYEQYF.

The gene calls are TRBV18 and TRBJ1-3; D might be TRBD1 (5 bases). Germline-derived CDR1 and CDR2 are KGHSH and LQKENI. This CDR3 comprises 15 residues. Deletions cut 3 bases from V and 8 bases from J, with 17 bases between. The DNA of the CDR3 is TGTGCCAGCTCACCGGGAGGGGCGTTGAGAGACACCATATATTTT. It translates to CASSPGGALRDTIYF.

The rearrangement joins TRBV5-4 to TRBJ2-1, with 10 bases that match TRBD2. In germline, CDR1 is SGHNT, CDR2 YYREEE (reference sequence). This CDR3 region has 16 residues. Unmatched junction bases numbered 7, after V lost 0 bases and J lost 7 bases. CDR3: CASSLGAGGLSNEQFF. CDR3 nucleotides: TGTGCCAGCAGCTTGGGAGCGGGGGGGCTTAGTAATGAGCAGTTCTTC.

CDR3 loop: CASSVGTSGIMEVMYEQYF. CDR3 DNA sequence: TGTGCCAGCAGCGTAGGGACTAGCGGGATTATGGAAGTAATGTACGAGCAGTACTTC. The chain has TRBV7-9 and TRBJ2-7, with 13 bases lining up with TRBD2. The germline CDR1 and CDR2 sequences are SEHNR and FQNEAQ (reference sequence). V was pared by 5 bases and J by 4 bases, with 17 bases of the junction left unmatched. There are 19 residues in the CDR3.

The J gene is TRBJ1-3, the V gene TRBV18, with D unclear. CDR1 KGHSH and CDR2 LQKENI come from the germline V gene. V was pared by 4 bases and J by 0 bases, with 10 bases between. The CDR3 totals 15 residues. The CDR3 spells CASSHDTISGNTIYF. CDR3 bases: TGTGCCAGCTCACACGACACAATCTCTGGAAACACCATATATTTT.

The V and J genes are TRBV28 and TRBJ2-1; D may match TRBD1 or TRBD2 (10 bases each). V dropped 6 bases and J dropped 8 bases, with 26 bases sitting between them. The CDR3 loop spans 17 amino acids. The germline CDR1 and CDR2 sequences are MDHEN and SYDVKM. The CDR3 protein is CASRLTGGLAGADEQFF. CDR3 DNA sequence: TGTGCCAGCAGATTGACAGGGGGCCTAGCGGGGGCGGATGAGCAGTTCTTC. Based on the CDR3 plus reference TRBV28 and TRBJ2-1, the full variable domain is DVKVTQSSRYLVKRTGEKVFLECVQDMDHENMFWYRQDPGLGLRLIYFSYDVKMKEKGDIPEGYSVSREKKERFSLILESASTNQTSMYLCASRLTGGLAGADEQFFGPGTRLTVL.

The chain combines TRBV6-2 or TRBV6-3 with TRBJ2-7; TRBD1 aligns across 8 bases. Germline values: CDR1 MNHEY, CDR2 SVGEGT. This CDR3 has 15 amino acids. Trimming cost V 5 bases and J 7 bases; bases outside gene matches: 13. The CDR3, as DNA: TGTGCCAGCAGTACAAGGGACAGGCCTTCGGAGGAGCAGTACTTC. This translates into CASSTRDRPSEEQYF.

This sequence joins TRBV4-1 and TRBJ1-5; 8 nucleotides match TRBD1. CDR3 length: 15 amino acids. J gave up 7 bases and V 4 bases, and 9 bases lay outside the gene matches. The germline V gene encodes CDR1 MGHRA and CDR2 YSYEKL. The CDR3: CASSLNDRGRQPQHF. The CDR3 DNA sequence: TGCGCCAGCAGCCTGAACGACAGGGGACGACAGCCCCAGCATTTT.

The DNA of the CDR3 is TGTGCCAGCAGCTTTCGACTAGCGGGAGACCAAGAGACCCAGTACTTC. Protein product: CASSFRLAGDQETQYF. The rearrangement uses TRBV5-4 and TRBJ2-5, with 12 bases fitting TRBD2. The V gene end was trimmed by 2 bases and the J gene end by 0 bases; junction bases not matched to a gene: 2. Germline assignment: CDR1 SGHNT and CDR2 YYREEE (reference sequence). There are 16 residues in the CDR3. Full variable domain (remainder filled in from reference TRBV5-4 and TRBJ2-5): ETGVTQSPTHLIKTRGQQVTLRCSSQSGHNTVSWYQQALGQGPQFIFQYYREEENGRGNFPPRFSGLQFPNYSSELNVNALELDDSALYLCASSFRLAGDQETQYFGPGTRLLVL.

In this sample, this clone turned up once. This chain links TRBV10-3 with TRBJ2-5; D is possibly TRBD2 (5 bases). V was cut by 11 bases and J by 4 bases, with 11 bases left in between. In germline, CDR1 is ENHRY, CDR2 SYGVKD. CDR3 length: 11 residues. The CDR3 loop is CAAGVRETQYF. The CDR3 DNA reads as TGTGCCGCCGGGGTTCGAGAGACCCAGTACTTC.

This rearrangement joins TRBV28 to TRBJ1-5, with D unclear. Looked up from germline, CDR1 is MDHEN and CDR2 is SYDVKM. V lost 5 bases and J lost 5, with 7 bases in between. The CDR3 is 12 residues long. The CDR3 reads CASSASHQPQHF. CDR3 sequence (DNA): TGTGCCAGCAGTGCCAGTCATCAGCCCCAGCATTTT.

This clone turned up a few times. The sample has other DNA sequences that encode this CDR3 too. J is TRBJ2-7 and V is TRBV15; 13 nucleotides match TRBD2. This CDR3 comprises 15 residues. Germline V gene lookup returns CDR1 LNHNV and CDR2 YYDKDF (reference sequence). The V gene end was trimmed by 3 bases and the J gene end by 3 bases; junction bases not matched to a gene: 2. CDR3 nucleotides: TGTGCCACCAGCAGCGGACTAGCGGGAGACTACGAGCAGTACTTC. It translates to CATSSGLAGDYEQYF.

J is TRBJ2-1 and V is TRBV19; 7 nucleotides match TRBD1. V lost 3 bases, J lost 8 bases, and 10 bases stayed unmatched. Germline V gives CDR1 LNHDA, CDR2 SQIVND (reference sequence). The CDR3 has 15 amino acids. CDR3: CASSMATGPLDEQFF. The CDR3 DNA reads TGTGCCAGTAGTATGGCGACAGGGCCTTTGGATGAGCAGTTCTTC.

The CDR3 DNA follows: TGTGCCAGCAGCCCTGGGGGGACAGGGATTTATAGCAATCAGCCCCAGCATTTT. Translating it yields CASSPGGTGIYSNQPQHF. V usage is TRBV7-8 and J usage is TRBJ1-5; 9 bases agree with TRBD1. Germline CDR1 SGHVS, CDR2 FQNEAQ. The V gene end was trimmed by 5 bases and the J gene end by 0 bases; junction bases not matched to a gene: 11. CDR3 length: 18 amino acids.

This chain connects TRBV7-2 to TRBJ2-5, with 8 positions matching TRBD2. The length of the CDR3 is 15 residues. V was clipped by 7 bases and J by 0 bases; unmatched bases: 7. The germline V gene has CDR1 SGHTA and CDR2 FQGNSA. For the CDR3, the DNA is TGTGCCAGCAAGCTTGGGCGGGGGGACCAAGAGACCCAGTACTTC. Protein: CASKLGRGDQETQYF. Complete variable domain (other parts from reference TRBV7-2 and TRBJ2-5): GAGVSQSPSNKVTEKGKDVELRCDPISGHTALYWYRQSLGQGLEFLIYFQGNSAPDKSGLPSDRFSAERTGGSVSTLTIQRTQQEDSAVYLCASKLGRGDQETQYFGPGTRLLVL.

The V and J genes are TRBV19 and TRBJ2-7; D is possibly TRBD1 (5 bases). The CDR3 has 15 amino acids. Germline CDR1 and CDR2: LNHDA and SQIVND (reference sequence). Trimming took 5 bases from V and 1 from J, leaving 15 bases between them. The chain's CDR3 is CASSESDRGSYEQYF. The CDR3 DNA reads TGTGCCAGTAGTGAAAGCGACAGAGGATCCTACGAGCAGTACTTC.

This chain connects TRBV5-8 to TRBJ2-7; D call uncertain. The CDR3 is 13 residues long. Trimming took off 1 base at V and 3 bases at J, with 8 bases between the two ends. Germline CDR1 reads SGHTS; CDR2 reads YDEGEE. The CDR3 loop is CASSLFRHYEQYF. CDR3 DNA: TGTGCCAGCAGCTTGTTCAGACACTACGAGCAGTACTTC.

This chain connects TRBV19 to TRBJ1-1, with D possibly being TRBD1 (6 bases). The CDR3 is 14 residues long. The V gene lost 4 bases and the J gene lost 1 base, with 10 bases spanning the gap. Germline CDR1 and CDR2: LNHDA and SQIVND (reference sequence). In nucleotides, the CDR3 is TGTGCCAGTAGTACGTGGACAGAGAACACTGAAGCTTTCTTT. Its translation is CASSTWTENTEAFF.

The chain uses TRBV12-5 and TRBJ1-5, with TRBD1 matching over 10 bases. Trimming removed 3 bases from V and 3 bases from J; junction bases left unmatched: 11. The CDR3 contains 18 residues. The germline V gene encodes CDR1 LGHNT and CDR2 FRNRAP. This CDR3 reads CASGFRTGGTTPNQPQHF. For the CDR3, the DNA is TGTGCTAGTGGTTTTCGGACAGGGGGGACGACCCCCAATCAGCCCCAGCATTTT. The full variable domain, rest sourced from reference TRBV12-5 and TRBJ1-5, is DARVTQTPRHKVTEMGQEVTMRCQPILGHNTVFWYRQTMMQGLELLAYFRNRAPLDDSGMPKDRFSAEMPDATLATLKIQPSEPRDSAVYFCASGFRTGGTTPNQPQHFGDGTRLSIL.

The V call is TRBV2, the J call TRBJ2-1; D perhaps matches TRBD2 (5 bases). Germline CDR1 is SNHLY and CDR2 is FYNNEI. This CDR3 has 13 residues. Trimming cost V 4 bases and J 9 bases, with 13 bases left between them. This CDR3 reads CASSVQVGSEQFF. In nucleotides, the CDR3 is TGTGCCAGCAGTGTCCAAGTTGGGAGTGAGCAGTTCTTC. Supplemented by reference TRBV2 and TRBJ2-1, the full variable domain reads EPEVTQTPSHQVTQMGQEVILRCVPISNHLYFYWYRQILGQKVEFLVSFYNNEISEKSEIFDDQFSVERPDGSNFTLKIRSTKLEDSAMYFCASSVQVGSEQFFGPGTRLTVL.

The rearrangement links TRBV28 to TRBJ2-5; 15 bases align to TRBD2. Germline V lookup: CDR1 MDHEN, CDR2 SYDVKM. The V gene end was trimmed by 2 bases and the J gene end by 5 bases; junction bases not matched to a gene: 21. This CDR3 is 22 amino acids long. DNA of the CDR3: TGTGCCAGCAGTTTACTAGGGGAGCTGGGACTAGCGGGAGGAGGTATTGGCGAGACCCAGTACTTC. As protein: CASSLLGELGLAGGGIGETQYF.

The rearrangement links TRBV30 to TRBJ1-4; D uncertain. Trimming removed 2 bases from V and 5 bases from J, with 9 bases in between. The germline gives CDR1 GTSNPN, CDR2 SVGIG (reference sequence). The CDR3 extends over 13 amino acids. DNA for the CDR3: TGTGCCTGGAGTCGTAATAGCAATGAAAAACTGTTTTTT. This translates into CAWSRNSNEKLFF.

The chain has TRBV5-4 and TRBJ2-5; TRBD2 aligns across 7 bases. J was trimmed by 2 bases and V by 3 bases; bases with no gene match: 7. The length of the CDR3 is 15 residues. CDR1 and CDR2 from the germline V gene are SGHNT and YYREEE (reference sequence). In DNA, the CDR3 is TGTGCCAGCAGCTCCAATTCGGGAGGACAAGAGACCCAGTACTTC. It translates to CASSSNSGGQETQYF.

V gene TRBV29-1 combines with J gene TRBJ2-2; maybe TRBD1 (7 bases). The CDR3 runs 13 residues. CDR1 and CDR2 (germline): SQVTM, ANQGSEA. Trimming removed 7 bases from V and 3 bases from J, with 12 bases in between. The CDR3 DNA reads as TGCAGCGCTGTCAGGGGGGACACCGGGGAGCTGTTTTTT. Protein: CSAVRGDTGELFF.

The J gene is TRBJ2-1, the V gene TRBV29-1, with a weak D call TRBD1 (6 bases). The V end lost 4 bases, the J end lost 8 bases, and 12 bases lay between the germline ends. CDR1 is SQVTM and CDR2 is ANQGSEA in the germline V gene. The CDR3 runs 12 residues. DNA of the CDR3: TGCAGCGTTGCAGGGGCCGGGTATGAGCAGTTCTTC. Translation gives CSVAGAGYEQFF.

About this clone itself: An end of the junction does not agree with germline; a read error may underlie this. The chain couples TRBV7-7 to TRBJ1-5; perhaps TRBD1 as D (6 bases). The CDR3 totals 15 residues. Looked up from germline, CDR1 is SSHAT and CDR2 is FNYEAQ (reference sequence). The CDR3 DNA sequence: TGTGCTAGCAGCTTGGGGGGGCCGGTCGATCAGCCCCAGCATTTT. It translates to CASSLGGPVDQPQHF. Supplemented by reference TRBV7-7 and TRBJ1-5, the full variable domain reads GAGVSQSPRYKVTKRGQDVTLRCDPISSHATLYWYQQALGQGPEFLTYFNYEAQPDKSGLPSDRFSAERPEGSISTLTIQRTEQRDSAMYRCASSLGGPVDQPQHFGDGTRLSIL.